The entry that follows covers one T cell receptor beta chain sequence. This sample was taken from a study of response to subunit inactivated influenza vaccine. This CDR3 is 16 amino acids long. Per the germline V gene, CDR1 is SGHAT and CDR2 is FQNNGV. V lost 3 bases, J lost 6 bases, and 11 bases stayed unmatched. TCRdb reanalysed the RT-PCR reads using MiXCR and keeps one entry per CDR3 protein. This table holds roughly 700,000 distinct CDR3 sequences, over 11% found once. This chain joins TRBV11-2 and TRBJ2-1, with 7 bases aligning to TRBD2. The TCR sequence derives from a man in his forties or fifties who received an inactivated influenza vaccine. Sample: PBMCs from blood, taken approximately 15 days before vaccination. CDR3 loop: CASSLRKTSWFNEQFF. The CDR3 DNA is TGTGCCAGCAGCTTGCGCAAGACTAGCTGGTTCAATGAGCAGTTCTTC.